This T cell receptor beta chain stems from a study of response to subunit inactivated influenza vaccine. General observations from the study: Few additional T cells are recruited per seasonal influenza vaccination, authors suggested.

This clonotype was detected a few times. Its target is unknown. Per the germline V gene, CDR1 is SEHNR and CDR2 is FQNEAQ (reference sequence). The length of the CDR3 is 16 residues. After removal of 3 bases from V and 2 bases from J, the junction contained 7 bases not matched to a gene. TCRdb passed the RT-PCR reads through MiXCR, listing each CDR3 protein once. The table has roughly 630,000 distinct CDR3 sequences, roughly 15% seen once. The receptor was derived from a man aged 50 to 60 who received an inactivated influenza vaccine. This chain links TRBV7-9 with TRBJ2-1; 7 nucleotides align to TRBD2. Sequenced here: PBMCs from blood, sampled 14 days before vaccination. The CDR3 is CASSFRPSGPYNEQFF. The CDR3 coding sequence is TGTGCCAGCAGCTTCCGTCCTAGCGGTCCCTACAATGAGCAGTTCTTC.